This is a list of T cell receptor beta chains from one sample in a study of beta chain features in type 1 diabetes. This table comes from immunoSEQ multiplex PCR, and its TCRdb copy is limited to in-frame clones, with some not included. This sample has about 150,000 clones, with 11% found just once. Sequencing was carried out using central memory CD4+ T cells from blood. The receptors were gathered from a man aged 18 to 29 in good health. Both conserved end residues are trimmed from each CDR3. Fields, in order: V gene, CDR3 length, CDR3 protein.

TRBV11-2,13,ASSSPRYATGELF
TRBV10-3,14,AIREHRDADPGEQY
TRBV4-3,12,ASSQEQGSVEQY
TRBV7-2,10,ASSFTLYEQY
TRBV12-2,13,ASRFKGSIDYGYT
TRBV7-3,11,ASSLSGNYEQY
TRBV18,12,ASSPQGAAYEQY
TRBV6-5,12,ASSYSNGIYGYT
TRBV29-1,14,SVRGLNSATNEKLF
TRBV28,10,AANARHYGYT
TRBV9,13,ASSVGRTGEETQY
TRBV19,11,ASSVQSSYEQY
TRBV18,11,ASSPGLAYEQY
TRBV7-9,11,ASSPRTDTEAF
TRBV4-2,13,ASSLGQGGNQPQH
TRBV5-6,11,ATGTGGRDTQY
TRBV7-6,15,ASSLEARGQGNSPLH
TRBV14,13,ASSYGLAGGGTQY
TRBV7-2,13,ASSPLGVDNSPLH
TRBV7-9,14,ASSLFSGTLNEKLF
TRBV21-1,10,ASSEGHLEQY
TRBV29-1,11,SVGRGRDTEAF
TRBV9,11,ASSVTSSGHQY
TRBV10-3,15,AISEPGTGFYNSPLH
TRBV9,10,ASSADNTEAF
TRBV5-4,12,ASSLGTGKNIQY
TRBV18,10,ASSPGKTEAF
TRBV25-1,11,ASSGIQADTQY